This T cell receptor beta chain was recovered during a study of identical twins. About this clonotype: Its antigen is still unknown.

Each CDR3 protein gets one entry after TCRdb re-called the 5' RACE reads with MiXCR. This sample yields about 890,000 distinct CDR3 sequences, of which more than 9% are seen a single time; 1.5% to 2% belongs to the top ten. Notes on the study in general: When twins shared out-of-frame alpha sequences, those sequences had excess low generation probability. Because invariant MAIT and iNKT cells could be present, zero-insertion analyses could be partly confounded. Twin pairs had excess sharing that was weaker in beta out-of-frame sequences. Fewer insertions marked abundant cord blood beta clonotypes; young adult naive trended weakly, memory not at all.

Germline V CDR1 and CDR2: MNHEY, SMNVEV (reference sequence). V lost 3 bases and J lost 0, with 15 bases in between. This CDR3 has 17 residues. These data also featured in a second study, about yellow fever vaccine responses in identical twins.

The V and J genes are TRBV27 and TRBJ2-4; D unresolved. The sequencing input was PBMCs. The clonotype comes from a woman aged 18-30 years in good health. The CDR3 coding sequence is TGTGCCAGCAGTTTCTTTGACGTGCCCCTAGCCAAAAACATTCAGTACTTC. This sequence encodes CASSFFDVPLAKNIQYF.